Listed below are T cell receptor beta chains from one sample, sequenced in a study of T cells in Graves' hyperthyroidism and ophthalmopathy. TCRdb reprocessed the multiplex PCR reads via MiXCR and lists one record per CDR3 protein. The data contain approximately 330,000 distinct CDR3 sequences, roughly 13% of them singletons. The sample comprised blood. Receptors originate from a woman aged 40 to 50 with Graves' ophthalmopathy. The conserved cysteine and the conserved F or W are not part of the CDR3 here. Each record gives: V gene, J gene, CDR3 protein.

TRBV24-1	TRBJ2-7	ATSSLPTDITYEQY
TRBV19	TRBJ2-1	ASSMGGEGLAARRQF
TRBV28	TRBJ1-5	ASSSRDSSPKPQH
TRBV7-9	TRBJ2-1	ASIGTRGSSYNEQF
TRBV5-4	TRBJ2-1	ASSTSVLEQF
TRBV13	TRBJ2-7	ASSIRTSAQQY
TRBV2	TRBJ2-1	ASHGRVLSL
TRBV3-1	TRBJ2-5	ASSQVGDDQY
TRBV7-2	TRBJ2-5	ASSLAASGGWETQY
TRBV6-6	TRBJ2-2	ASSYSDRAGELF
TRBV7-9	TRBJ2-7	ASSPGPPYEQY
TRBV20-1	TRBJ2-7	SVRPAGTLREQY
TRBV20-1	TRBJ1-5	SATTGGNQPQH
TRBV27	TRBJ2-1	ASSPSGTSGRNEQF
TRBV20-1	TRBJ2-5	SAKLGGTQY
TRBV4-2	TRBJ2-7	ASSQASGQVAYEQY
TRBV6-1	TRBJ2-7	ASWRTTTYEQY
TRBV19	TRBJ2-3	ASSVTRSGRNTQY